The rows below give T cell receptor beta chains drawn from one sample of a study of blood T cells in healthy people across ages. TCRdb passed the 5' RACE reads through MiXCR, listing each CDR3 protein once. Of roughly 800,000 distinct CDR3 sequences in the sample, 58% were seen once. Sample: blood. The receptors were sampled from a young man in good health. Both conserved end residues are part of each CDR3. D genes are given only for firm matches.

CDR3 protein: CATSSGGGPFYNEQFF
D gene: TRBD2
V gene: TRBV15
J gene: TRBJ2-1

CDR3 protein: CASSEGPTTSEQFF
D gene: NA
V gene: TRBV6-1
J gene: TRBJ2-1

CDR3 protein: CSARDQIQETQYF
D gene: NA
V gene: TRBV20-1
J gene: TRBJ2-5

CDR3 protein: CASSVAMSLVQSEQYF
D gene: NA
V gene: TRBV9
J gene: NA

CDR3 protein: CAISVQGRNTEAFF
D gene: NA
V gene: TRBV10-3
J gene: TRBJ1-1

CDR3 protein: CSATNPLAGGPGEQFF
D gene: TRBD2
V gene: TRBV20-1
J gene: TRBJ2-1

CDR3 protein: CASEGPYNEQFF
D gene: NA
V gene: TRBV6-5
J gene: TRBJ2-1

CDR3 protein: CSVEDRQRELANVLTF
D gene: NA
V gene: TRBV29-1
J gene: TRBJ2-6

CDR3 protein: CASSQEGRGEQFF
D gene: NA
V gene: TRBV3-1
J gene: TRBJ2-1

CDR3 protein: CASSQGLRSGANVLTF
D gene: NA
V gene: TRBV4-3
J gene: TRBJ2-6